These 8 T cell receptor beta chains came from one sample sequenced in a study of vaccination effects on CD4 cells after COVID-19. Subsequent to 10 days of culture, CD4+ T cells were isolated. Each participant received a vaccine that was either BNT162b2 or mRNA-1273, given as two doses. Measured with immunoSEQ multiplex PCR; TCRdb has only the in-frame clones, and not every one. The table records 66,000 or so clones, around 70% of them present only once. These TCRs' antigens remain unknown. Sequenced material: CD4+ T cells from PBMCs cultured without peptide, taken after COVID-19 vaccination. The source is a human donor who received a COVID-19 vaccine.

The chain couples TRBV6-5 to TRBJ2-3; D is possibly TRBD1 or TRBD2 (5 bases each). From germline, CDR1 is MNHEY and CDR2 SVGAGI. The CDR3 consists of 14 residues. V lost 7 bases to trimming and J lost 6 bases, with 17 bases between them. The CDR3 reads CASKQAVSGDTQYF. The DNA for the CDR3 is TGTGCCAGCAAACAAGCGGTCTCAGGGGATACGCAGTATTTT.

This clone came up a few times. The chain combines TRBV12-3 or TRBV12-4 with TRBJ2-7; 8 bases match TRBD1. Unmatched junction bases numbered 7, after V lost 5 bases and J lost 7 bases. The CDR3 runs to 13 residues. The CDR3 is CASSRGQGGEQYV. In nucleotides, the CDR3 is TGTGCCAGCAGTAGAGGACAGGGTGGAGAGCAGTACGTC.

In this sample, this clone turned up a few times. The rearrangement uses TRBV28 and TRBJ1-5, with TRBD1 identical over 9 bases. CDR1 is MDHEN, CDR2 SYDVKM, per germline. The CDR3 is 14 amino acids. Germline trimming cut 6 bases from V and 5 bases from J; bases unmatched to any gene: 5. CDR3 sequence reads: CASRPGTGHQPQHF. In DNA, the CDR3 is TGTGCCAGCAGGCCCGGGACAGGGCATCAGCCCCAGCATTTT.

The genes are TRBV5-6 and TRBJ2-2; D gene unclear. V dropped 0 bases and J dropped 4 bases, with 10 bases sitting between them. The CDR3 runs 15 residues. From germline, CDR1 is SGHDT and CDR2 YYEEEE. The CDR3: CASSLGGIGTGELFF. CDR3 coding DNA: TGTGCCAGCAGCTTGGGGGGTATAGGCACCGGGGAGCTGTTTTTT.

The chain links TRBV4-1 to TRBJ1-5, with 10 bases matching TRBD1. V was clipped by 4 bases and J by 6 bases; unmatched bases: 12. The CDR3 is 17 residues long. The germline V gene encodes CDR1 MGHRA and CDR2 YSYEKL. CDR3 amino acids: CASSPSSGTGDVQPQHF. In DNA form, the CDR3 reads TGCGCCAGCAGCCCAAGCTCCGGGACAGGGGATGTTCAGCCCCAGCATTTT.

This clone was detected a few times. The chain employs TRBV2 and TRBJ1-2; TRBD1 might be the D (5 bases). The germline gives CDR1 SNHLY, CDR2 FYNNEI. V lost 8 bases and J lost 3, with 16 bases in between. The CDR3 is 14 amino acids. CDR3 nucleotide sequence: TGTGCCAGCGGGGACTCGCTCCCCTACTATGGCTACACCTTC. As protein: CASGDSLPYYGYTF.

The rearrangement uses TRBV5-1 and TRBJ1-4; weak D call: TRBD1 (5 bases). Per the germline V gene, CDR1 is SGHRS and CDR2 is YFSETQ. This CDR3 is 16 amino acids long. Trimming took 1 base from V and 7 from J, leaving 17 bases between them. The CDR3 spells CASSLMVTGQGEKLFF. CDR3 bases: TGCGCCAGCAGCTTGATGGTGACGGGTCAGGGTGAAAAACTGTTTTTT.

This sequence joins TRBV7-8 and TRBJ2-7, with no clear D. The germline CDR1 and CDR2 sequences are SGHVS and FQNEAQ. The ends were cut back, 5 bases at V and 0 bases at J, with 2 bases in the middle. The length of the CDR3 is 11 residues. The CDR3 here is CASSRSYEQYV. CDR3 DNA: TGTGCCAGCAGCCGCTCCTACGAGCAGTACGTC.